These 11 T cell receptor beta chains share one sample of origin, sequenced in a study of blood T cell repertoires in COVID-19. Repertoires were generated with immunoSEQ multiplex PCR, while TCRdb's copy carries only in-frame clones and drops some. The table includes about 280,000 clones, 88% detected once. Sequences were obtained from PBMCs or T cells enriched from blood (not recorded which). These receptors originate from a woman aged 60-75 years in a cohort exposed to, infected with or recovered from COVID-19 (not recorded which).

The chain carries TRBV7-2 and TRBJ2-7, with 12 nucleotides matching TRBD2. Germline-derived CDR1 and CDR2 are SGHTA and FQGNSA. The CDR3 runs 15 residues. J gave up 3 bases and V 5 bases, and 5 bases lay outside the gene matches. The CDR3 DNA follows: TGTGCCAGCAGCCCGACTAGCGGGAGCCTCTACGAGCAGTACTTC. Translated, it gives CASSPTSGSLYEQYF.

CDR3: CAITGGDSYEQYF. The CDR3 DNA sequence: TGTGCCATTACGGGGGGAGATTCCTACGAGCAGTACTTC. The J gene is TRBJ2-7, the V gene TRBV28; TRBD2 matches 7 bases. Germline values: CDR1 MDHEN, CDR2 SYDVKM. With 10 bases clipped from V and 1 base from J, the junction kept 7 bases outside the gene matches. The CDR3 totals 13 residues.

This chain's CDR3 is CASSPVWRHGELFF. The CDR3 DNA is TGTGCCAGCAGCCCAGTATGGCGACACGGGGAGCTGTTTTTT. The V gene is TRBV7-8, the J gene TRBJ2-2; unclear D gene. CDR1 is SGHVS and CDR2 is FQNEAQ in the germline V gene. This CDR3 contains 14 residues. Trimming took off 5 bases at V and 7 bases at J, with 14 bases between the two ends.

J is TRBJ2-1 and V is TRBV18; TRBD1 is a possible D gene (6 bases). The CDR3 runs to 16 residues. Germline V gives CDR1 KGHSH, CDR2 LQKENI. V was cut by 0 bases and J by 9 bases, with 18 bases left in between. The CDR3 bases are TGTGCCAGCTCACCACCGGGCTGGGCAGGGGCATTTGAGCAGTTCTTC. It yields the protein CASSPPGWAGAFEQFF.

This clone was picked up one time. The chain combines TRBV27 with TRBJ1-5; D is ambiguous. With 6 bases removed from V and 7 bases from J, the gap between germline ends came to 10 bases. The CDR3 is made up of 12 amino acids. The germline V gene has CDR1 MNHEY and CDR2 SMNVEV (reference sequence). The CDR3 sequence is CASRTRRQPQHF. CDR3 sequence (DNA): TGTGCCAGCAGAACACGAAGACAGCCCCAGCATTTT.

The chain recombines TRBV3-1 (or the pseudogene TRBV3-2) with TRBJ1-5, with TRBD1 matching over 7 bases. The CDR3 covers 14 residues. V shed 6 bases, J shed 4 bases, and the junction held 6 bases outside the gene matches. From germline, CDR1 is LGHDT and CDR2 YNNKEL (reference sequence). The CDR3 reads CASSQSGGNQPQHF. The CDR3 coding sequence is TGTGCCAGCAGTCAATCAGGGGGGAATCAGCCCCAGCATTTT.

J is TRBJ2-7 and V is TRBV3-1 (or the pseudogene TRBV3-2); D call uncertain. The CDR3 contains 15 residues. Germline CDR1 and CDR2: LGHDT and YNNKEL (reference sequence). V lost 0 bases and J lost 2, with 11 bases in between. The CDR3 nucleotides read TGTGCCAGCAGCCAAGACGTCGCCAGGACCTACGAGCAGTACTTC. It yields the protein CASSQDVARTYEQYF.

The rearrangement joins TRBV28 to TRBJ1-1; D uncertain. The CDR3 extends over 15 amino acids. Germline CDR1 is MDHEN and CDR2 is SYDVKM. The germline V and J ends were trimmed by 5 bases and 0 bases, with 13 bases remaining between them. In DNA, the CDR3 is TGTGCCAGCAGTATACTCTCGGGGATGAACACTGAAGCTTTCTTT. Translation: CASSILSGMNTEAFF.

The CDR3 region has the DNA TGTGCCACCAGCATCCTAACCTTTAGCGGGGGATCCTCCTACGAGCAGTACTTC. Translation: CATSILTFSGGSSYEQYF. The rearrangement joins TRBV15 to TRBJ2-7, with TRBD2 identical over 9 bases. This CDR3 spans 18 amino acids. The germline CDR1 and CDR2 sequences are LNHNV and YYDKDF (reference sequence). V trimming: 4 bases; J trimming: 0 bases; junction bases outside the gene matches: 13.

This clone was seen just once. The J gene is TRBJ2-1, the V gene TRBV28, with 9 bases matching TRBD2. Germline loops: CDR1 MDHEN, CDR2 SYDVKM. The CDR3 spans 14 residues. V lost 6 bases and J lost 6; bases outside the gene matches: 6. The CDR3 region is CASRSSGTGNEQFF. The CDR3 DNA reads TGTGCCAGCAGATCTAGCGGGACGGGCAATGAGCAGTTCTTC.

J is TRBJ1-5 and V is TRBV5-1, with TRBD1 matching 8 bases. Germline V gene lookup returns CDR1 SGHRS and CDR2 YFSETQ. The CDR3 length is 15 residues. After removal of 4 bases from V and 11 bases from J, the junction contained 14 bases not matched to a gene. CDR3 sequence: CASSPTGQAFSAQHF. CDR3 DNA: TGCGCCAGCAGCCCCACGGGACAGGCCTTCTCGGCCCAGCATTTT.